This T cell receptor (beta chain) stems from a study of blood T cell repertoires in COVID-19 (dated by TCRdb to the early 2020s). Describing the broader study: Samples from collaborators originated in the United States, Italy and Spain and spanned both the acute and convalescent phases of COVID-19. The prospective study material was composed of cDNA or gDNA derived from T cells, B-cell-depleted T cells, or PBMCs. Subjects who had been exposed to COVID-19, were actively infected with it, or had recovered from it provided the deeply sampled blood TCRbeta repertoires that made up the dataset. The repertoires were made available in a free public database intended to serve as a resource for research on the immune response to SARS-CoV-2. Samples were obtained from the ongoing ImmuneRACE study (first 160 participants) and from some 1,300 subjects provided by 6 global collaborators. Sample metadata almost always included a de-identified subject ID, COVID-19 status, age in years and sex. Where HLA class I and class II types were available, the types were taken from metadata supplied by the sample provider, not from assay-based typing.

In the prospective study, participants were roughly 18 to 90 years old, resided in around 25 geographic areas of the United States, and were enrolled through a virtual design. In the prospective study, cohorts were assigned on the basis of participant-reported clinical history obtained from a screening survey and a study questionnaire. In the prospective study, whole blood, serum and a nasopharyngeal or oropharyngeal swab were collected from each participant by mobile phlebotomists. Additional blood draws and questionnaires over an approximately two-month period could optionally be provided by prospective study participants. Before DNA extraction, prospective study blood samples were shipped either frozen or at room temperature. TCRbeta CDR3 regions were amplified from genomic DNA by means of the immunoSEQ Assay, a bias-controlled multiplex PCR. The source study handled its data this way. Nucleated cell counts per sample were estimated from amplification of reference gene primers within the assay. Sequence reads were collapsed and filtered to measure the absolute abundance of every unique TCRbeta CDR3 rearrangement. For each sample, productive Simpson clonality was calculated by taking the square root of Simpson's diversity index across productive rearrangements. TCRdb limited this immuneACCESS table to in-frame rearrangements with V and J called. A share of clones is missing; checked studies link under half to unresolved V genes, and the rest is unexplained. V, J and clone size were drawn from that table, and D and trimming were deduced from the DNA. The sample profile shows almost 85,000 clones; 80% to 90% of them were found once. More than 0.95% of the sample goes to the ten largest clones.

Here is what the overall study found, with its caveats: The amount of clinical and demographic metadata varied by source and participant and was provided uncurated.

Turning to this clone: Its antigen specificity is not known. The sample holds no much larger clone one base away, and base qualities are not on file.

The germline V gene specifies SGHDT as CDR1 and YYEEEE as CDR2. The CDR3 starts with the cysteine, ends with the phenylalanine, and has 14 residues. Only the CDR3 DNA stays, 42 bases, in frame from base 1. Germline trimming: 1 base from V, 4 bases from J; junction bases outside gene matches: 4. This TCR derives from a woman aged 50 to 60 with acute COVID-19. Sequences were obtained from PBMCs or T cells enriched from blood (not recorded which). This chain is built from TRBV5-6 and TRBJ1-1, and TRBD1 aligns with 7 junction nucleotides. The DNA reads TGTGCCAGCAGCTTGAGGGGGCAGGCCACTGAAGCTTTCTTT. Protein translation: CASSLRGQATEAFF.